This TCR beta chain was sequenced during a study of prognosis after radiotherapy for stage I lung cancer. With two-round multiplex PCR, TCR beta CDR3 sequences were amplified from genomic DNA. Primers targeting each individual TRBV and TRBJ gene were applied in first-round PCR. TCRdb analysed the multiplex PCR reads with MiXCR anew, one entry per CDR3 protein. The sample consists of around 18,000 distinct CDR3 sequences, 25% to 35% of them appearing once. As to this clonotype: One base separates it from a far larger clone, so it is likely a read error.

This clonotype was obtained from a donor over 45 with non-small cell lung cancer. The sample consisted of PBMCs, taken before or after stereotactic body radiation therapy (not recorded which).

The CDR3 region has the DNA TGTGCCAGCAGCCCCCCGACAGGCCAACCTTTCTTT. This codes for CASSPPTGQPFF. This chain links TRBV7-9 with TRBJ1-6; TRBD1 might be the D (6 bases). CDR3 size: 12 residues. The germline gives CDR1 SEHNR, CDR2 FQNEAQ (reference sequence). The full variable domain, with the rest looked up from reference TRBV7-9 and TRBJ1-6, is DTGVSQNPRHKITKRGQNVTFRCDPISEHNRLYWYRQTLGQGPEFLTYFQNEAQLEKSRLLSDRFSAERPKGSFSTLEIQRTEQGDSAMYLCASSPPTGQPFFGNGTRLTVT.